This T cell receptor beta chain was recorded in a study of T cells in Graves' hyperthyroidism and ophthalmopathy. Study outcomes and limitations: A median roughly six months before onset, the model predicted ophthalmopathy. In blood, most of the thyroid clonotypes expanded above 0.001 were also present.

The definition of stable Graves' hyperthyroidism was no ophthalmopathy progression within 18 months. Disease duration under 2 months; hyperthyroidism patients were aged 18 to 65. Regions amplified from RNA transcripts were the TCR beta CDR3 regions. The HTBI primer set served for first-round RT-PCR of the TCR CDR3. TCRdb passed the multiplex PCR reads through MiXCR, listing each CDR3 protein once. There are 350,000 to 400,000 distinct CDR3 sequences in the sample; approximately 15% occur only once, and roughly 11% lies in the top ten. For this clonotype: What it recognizes is unknown.

This CDR3 is built from 14 residues. CDR1 is LNHDA, CDR2 SQIVND, per germline (reference sequence). Trimming took 5 bases from V and 1 from J, leaving 9 bases between them. Sequencing was done on a sample of blood. The chain has TRBV19 and TRBJ1-5; no clear D gene. The TCR was taken from a woman aged 55-69 years with Graves' hyperthyroidism. The CDR3 loop is CASSPGVSNQPQHF. CDR3 bases: TGTGCCAGTAGTCCCGGTGTAAGCAATCAGCCCCAGCATTTT.